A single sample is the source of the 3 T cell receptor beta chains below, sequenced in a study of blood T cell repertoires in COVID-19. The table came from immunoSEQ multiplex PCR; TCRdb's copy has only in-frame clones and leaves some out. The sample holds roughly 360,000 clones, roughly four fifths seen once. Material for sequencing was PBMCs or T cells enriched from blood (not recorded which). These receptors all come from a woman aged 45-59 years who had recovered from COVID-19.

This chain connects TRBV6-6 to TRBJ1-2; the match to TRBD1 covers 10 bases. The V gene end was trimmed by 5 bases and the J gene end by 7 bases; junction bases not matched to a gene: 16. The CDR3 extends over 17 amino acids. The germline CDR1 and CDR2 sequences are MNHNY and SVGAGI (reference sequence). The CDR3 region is CASSHEGTGAPSAGYTF. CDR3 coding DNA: TGTGCCAGCAGTCATGAAGGGACAGGGGCCCCTTCGGCTGGCTACACCTTC.

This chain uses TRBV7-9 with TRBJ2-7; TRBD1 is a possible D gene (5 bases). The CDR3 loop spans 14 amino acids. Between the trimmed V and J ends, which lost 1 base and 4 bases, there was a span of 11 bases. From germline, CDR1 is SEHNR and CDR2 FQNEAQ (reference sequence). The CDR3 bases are TGTGCCAGCAGCTTAGACAGGAGCGAATACGAGCAGTACTTC. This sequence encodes CASSLDRSEYEQYF. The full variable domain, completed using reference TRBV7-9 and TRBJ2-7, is DTGVSQNPRHKITKRGQNVTFRCDPISEHNRLYWYRQTLGQGPEFLTYFQNEAQLEKSRLLSDRFSAERPKGSFSTLEIQRTEQGDSAMYLCASSLDRSEYEQYFGPGTRLTVT.

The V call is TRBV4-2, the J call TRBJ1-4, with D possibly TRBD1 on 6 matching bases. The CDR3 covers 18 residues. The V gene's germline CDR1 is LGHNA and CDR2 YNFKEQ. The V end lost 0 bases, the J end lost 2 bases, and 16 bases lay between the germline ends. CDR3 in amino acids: CASSQDTPGTTTNEKLFF. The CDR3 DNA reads TGTGCCAGCAGCCAAGATACCCCCGGGACAACTACTAATGAAAAACTGTTTTTT.